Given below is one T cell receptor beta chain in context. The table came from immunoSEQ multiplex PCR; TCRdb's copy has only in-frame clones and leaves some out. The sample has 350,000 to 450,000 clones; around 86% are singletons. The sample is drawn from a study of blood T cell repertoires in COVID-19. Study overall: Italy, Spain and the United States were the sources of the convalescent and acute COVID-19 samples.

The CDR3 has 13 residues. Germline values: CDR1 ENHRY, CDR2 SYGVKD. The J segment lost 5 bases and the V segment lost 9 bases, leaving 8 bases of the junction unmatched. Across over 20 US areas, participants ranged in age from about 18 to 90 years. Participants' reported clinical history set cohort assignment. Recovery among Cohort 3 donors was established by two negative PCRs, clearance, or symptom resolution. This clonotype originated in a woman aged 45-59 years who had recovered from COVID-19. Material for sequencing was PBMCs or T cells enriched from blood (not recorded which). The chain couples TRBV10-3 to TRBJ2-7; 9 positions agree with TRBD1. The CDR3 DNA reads TGTGCCATTAACAGGGGGCCGGGGGACGAGCAGTACTTC. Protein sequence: CAINRGPGDEQYF.